The clone carrying this TCR beta chain was counted a single time. The PCR used 60 Vbeta and 13 Jbeta primers. Some clones are missing from TCRdb's copy, which holds only in-frame ones; the method was immunoSEQ multiplex PCR. The sample consists of about 97,000 clones, roughly four fifths of them appearing once. This record comes from a study of cytomegalovirus exposure and HLA in healthy donors. Sequencing was carried out using PBMCs. This sequence was found in a man aged 50 to 59 in good health and CMV-seronegative.

The CDR3 here is CASSYPGQATYTYF. The CDR3 DNA follows: TGTGCCAGCAGCTATCCGGGACAGGCCACGTACACGTACTTC. V usage is TRBV7-2 and J usage is TRBJ2-5, with 8 bases identical to TRBD1. V shed 4 bases, J shed 13 bases, and the junction held 14 bases outside the gene matches. CDR3 length: 14 amino acids. Looked up from germline, CDR1 is SGHTA and CDR2 is FQGNSA.